Listed below are T cell receptor beta chains from one sample, sequenced in a study of cytomegalovirus exposure and HLA in healthy donors. TCRdb's table, derived via immunoSEQ multiplex PCR, lists solely in-frame clones and lacks some. The repertoire has roughly 200,000 clones, around 82% of them found once; the top ten carry under 2.5%. The sample taken for sequencing was PBMCs. Receptor source: a man aged 55-75 years in good health and CMV-seronegative. The CDR3 runs from the conserved cysteine through the conserved F or W. Each record gives: J gene, clone size, D gene, V gene, CDR3 protein, CDR3 DNA. A D gene is named only where the DNA matches it firmly. A row's size may be missing; if present it is once, few, many or a size class.

TRBJ2-7 | few | TRBD1 | TRBV5-5 | CASSLEQGEYYEQYF | TGTGCCAGCAGCTTGGAACAGGGGGAGTACTACGAGCAGTACTTC
TRBJ2-7 | - | TRBD1 | TRBV7-9 | CASSPGTGFYEQYF | TGTGCTAGCAGCCCCGGGACAGGGTTCTACGAGCAGTACTTC
TRBJ2-5 | - | TRBD2 | TRBV2 | CASRPLGLAQETQYF | TGTGCCAGCAGGCCCCTAGGACTAGCTCAAGAGACCCAGTACTTC
TRBJ1-1 | few | TRBD1 | TRBV5-1 | CASSFGLQGARDFTEAFF | TGCGCCAGCAGCTTTGGTTTACAGGGGGCGCGGGACTTCACTGAAGCTTTCTTT
TRBJ2-7 | - | - | TRBV30 | CAWRRGTYEQYF | TGTGCCTGGAGAAGGGGAACCTACGAGCAGTACTTC
TRBJ2-7 | - | - | TRBV21-1 | CASSNPPGGRNSYEQYF | TGTGCCAGCAGCAACCCCCCGGGGGGACGGAATTCCTACGAGCAGTACTTC
TRBJ2-7 | - | - | TRBV6-1 | CASSHQQGYEQYF | TGTGCCAGCAGTCACCAACAGGGCTACGAGCAGTACTTC
TRBJ2-1 | - | - | TRBV30 | CAWTALGRGSYNEQFF | TGTGCCTGGACCGCGTTGGGCAGGGGCTCCTACAATGAGCAGTTCTTC
TRBJ2-1 | - | - | TRBV5-1 | CASSLEAGYANEQFF | TGCGCCAGCAGCTTGGAGGCAGGGTACGCCAATGAGCAGTTCTTC
TRBJ2-6 | - | - | TRBV18 | CASSVDSGANVLTF | TGTGCCAGCTCCGTAGACTCTGGGGCCAACGTCCTGACTTTC
TRBJ2-2 | once | TRBD1 | TRBV18 | CASSPRTGGGVNTGELFF | TGTGCCAGCTCACCACGGACAGGGGGAGGTGTGAACACCGGGGAGCTGTTTTTT
TRBJ1-5 | - | - | TRBV6-5 | CASSPRGFGNQPQHF | TGTGCCAGCAGTCCCAGGGGCTTCGGCAATCAGCCCCAGCATTTT
TRBJ1-2 | - | - | TRBV5-6 | CASSLDTYYGYPF | TGTGCCAGCAGCCTGGACACCTACTATGGCTACCCCTTC
TRBJ2-2 | once | - | TRBV5-1 | CASSLEGGHGELFF | TGCGCCAGCAGCTTGGAAGGGGGTCACGGGGAGCTGTTTTTT
TRBJ1-1 | - | - | TRBV6-5 | CASSYRGRSTEAFF | TGTGCCAGCAGTTACAGGGGCAGGAGCACTGAAGCTTTCTTT
TRBJ1-5 | - | - | TRBV9 | CASSPHPGVGQPQHF | TGTGCCAGCAGCCCTCACCCAGGGGTAGGCCAGCCCCAGCATTTT
TRBJ2-7 | - | - | TRBV10-3 | CATYRGGTSIGEQYF | TGTGCCACCTACAGGGGGGGGACTAGCATAGGCGAGCAGTACTTC
TRBJ2-7 | - | TRBD1 | TRBV5-1 | CASSSAGTGCEQYF | TGCGCCAGCAGCTCAGCCGGGACAGGGTGCGAGCAGTACTTC
TRBJ1-5 | - | - | TRBV2 | CASSERAGQSGQPQHF | TGTGCCAGCAGTGAAAGGGCAGGGCAGTCCGGTCAGCCCCAGCATTTT
TRBJ1-2 | - | - | TRBV5-1 | CASSLHTGNLGYTF | TGCGCCAGCAGCTTACATACAGGGAATCTAGGCTACACCTTC
TRBJ2-1 | few | TRBD2 | TRBV18 | CASSLRTSRNEQFF | TGTGCCAGCTCACTCAGGACTAGCAGGAATGAGCAGTTCTTC
TRBJ1-5 | - | - | TRBV10-3 | CAIRTEYSNQPQHF | TGTGCCATCAGGACGGAGTATAGCAATCAGCCCCAGCATTTT
TRBJ1-5 | - | TRBD1 | TRBV5-6 | CASSKGQGNQPQHF | TGTGCCAGCAGCAAGGGACAGGGAAATCAGCCCCAGCATTTT
TRBJ2-7 | - | TRBD2 | TRBV28 | CASSHTSGGRDEQYF | TGTGCCAGCAGTCACACTAGCGGAGGAAGGGACGAGCAGTACTTC
TRBJ2-1 | - | - | TRBV25-1 | CASSVLVEQFF | TGTGCCAGCAGTGTTCTAGTTGAGCAGTTCTTC
TRBJ1-2 | - | - | TRBV28 | CASRPDYYGYTF | TGTGCCAGCAGACCCGACTACTATGGCTACACCTTC
TRBJ1-2 | - | - | TRBV5-1 | CASSLVQGIYGYTF | TGCGCCAGCAGCTTGGTCCAGGGTATTTATGGCTACACCTTC
TRBJ2-3 | - | TRBD2 | TRBV7-2 | CASSYQASGRVTDTQYF | TGTGCCAGCAGCTACCAGGCTAGCGGGAGGGTCACAGATACGCAGTATTTT
TRBJ1-2 | - | TRBD1 | TRBV25-1 | CASSENRGWNGYTF | TGTGCCAGCAGTGAAAACAGGGGATGGAATGGCTACACCTTC
TRBJ2-1 | - | - | TRBV5-1 | CASSLPRGSSYNEQFF | TGCGCCAGCAGCTTGCCCCGGGGGAGCTCCTACAATGAGCAGTTCTTC
TRBJ1-1 | - | TRBD1 | TRBV27 | CASSLGQGKAFF | TGTGCCAGCAGTTTAGGACAGGGTAAGGCTTTCTTT
TRBJ2-2 | once | TRBD1 | TRBV6-1 | CASRPTGKTGELFF | TGTGCCAGCAGACCGACAGGGAAAACCGGGGAGCTGTTTTTT
TRBJ1-5 | - | - | TRBV6-1 | CASRGAGNHQPQHF | TGTGCCAGCCGAGGCGCAGGGAACCATCAGCCCCAGCATTTT
TRBJ1-2 | - | - | TRBV19 | CASSPTGGGGYTF | TGTGCCAGTAGTCCGACGGGGGGAGGCGGCTACACCTTC
TRBJ2-1 | - | TRBD2 | TRBV6-4 | CASTKTGIGRDEFF | TGTGCCAGCACTAAGACCGGGATCGGGAGGGACGAGTTCTTC
TRBJ1-5 | - | TRBD1 | TRBV5-1 | CASSLRTGDNQPQHF | TGCGCCAGCAGCTTGAGGACAGGGGACAATCAGCCCCAGCATTTT
TRBJ2-3 | - | TRBD1 | TRBV9 | CASSVQGVSSTDTQYF | TGTGCCAGCAGCGTTCAGGGGGTCTCTAGCACAGATACGCAGTATTTT
TRBJ2-5 | few | - | TRBV18 | CASSPTPQETQYF | TGTGCCAGCTCCCCGACTCCTCAAGAGACCCAGTACTTC
TRBJ1-5 | - | - | TRBV5-5 | CASSLLGGVNQPQHF | TGTGCCAGCAGCTTGTTGGGGGGGGTCAATCAGCCCCAGCATTTT
TRBJ1-6 | - | TRBD1 | TRBV25-1 | CASSPPLRGRNSPLHF | TGTGCCAGCTCGCCTCCACTTAGGGGGCGGAATTCACCCCTCCACTTT
TRBJ1-4 | - | - | TRBV7-9 | CASSSQVIDGEKLFF | TGTGCCAGCAGCTCACAGGTCATCGACGGTGAAAAACTGTTTTTT
TRBJ2-3 | - | TRBD2 | TRBV6-6 | CASRQTSGSRSDTQYF | TGTGCCAGCAGGCAGACTAGCGGGAGTAGGTCAGATACGCAGTATTTT
TRBJ2-3 | once | - | TRBV29-1 | CSASMDSSDSHTDTQYF | TGCAGCGCCTCGATGGACAGTAGTGACTCCCACACAGATACGCAGTATTTT
TRBJ1-2 | - | - | TRBV9 | CASRHSGGDYGYTF | TGTGCCAGCAGACATAGTGGGGGCGACTATGGCTACACCTTC
TRBJ2-5 | - | TRBD1 | TRBV11-1 | CASSRDRGETQYF | TGTGCCAGCAGTCGGGACAGGGGTGAGACCCAGTACTTC